Shown below are 30 T cell receptor beta chains from a single sample sequenced in a study of control samples from healthy donors and cancer patients. The method was immunoSEQ multiplex PCR; TCRdb's version includes in-frame clones alone and lacks a portion of them. The sample includes 150,000 to 200,000 clones, around 94% seen only once; the top ten take about 1.4%. Material for sequencing was blood. The receptor set was obtained from a woman younger than 30 in good health.

This sequence joins TRBV5-6 and TRBJ1-5, with D tentatively TRBD1 (6 bases). This CDR3 has 14 residues. From germline, CDR1 is SGHDT and CDR2 YYEEEE. Trimming left V 1 base short and J 4 bases short, with 9 bases between. The CDR3 region has the DNA TGTGCCAGCAGCTTGACAGGGAGGAATCAGCCCCAGCATTTT. This sequence encodes CASSLTGRNQPQHF.

The chain uses TRBV20-1 and TRBJ2-7; D gene unclear. The germline gives CDR1 DFQATT, CDR2 SNEGSKA (reference sequence). V was shortened by 1 base and J by 9 bases, with 10 bases between the two germline ends. CDR3 length: 11 amino acids. The CDR3 loop reads CSARGLRGQYF. Written as DNA, the CDR3 is TGCAGTGCTAGAGGGTTGCGCGGGCAGTACTTC.

The chain employs TRBV28 and TRBJ2-5; D call uncertain. The V gene lost 2 bases and the J gene lost 3 bases, with 7 bases spanning the gap. The CDR3 loop spans 13 amino acids. CDR1 is MDHEN and CDR2 is SYDVKM in the germline V gene. CDR3: CASSLRRKETQYF. The DNA for the CDR3 is TGTGCCAGCAGTTTACGGCGTAAAGAGACCCAGTACTTC.

This clone was seen once. This chain uses TRBV6-2 or TRBV6-3 with TRBJ1-2; no clear D gene. This CDR3 region has 15 residues. Trimming stripped 6 bases from V and 3 bases from J, with 17 bases between. Germline loops: CDR1 MNHEY, CDR2 SVGEGT. CDR3 sequence: CASSRSLRGDYGYTF. The CDR3 DNA sequence: TGTGCCAGCAGCCGCTCCCTTCGTGGGGACTATGGCTACACCTTC.

The genes are TRBV7-3 and TRBJ2-3, with D perhaps matching TRBD2 (5 bases). The CDR3 runs to 14 residues. V shed 2 bases and J shed 2 bases, with 8 bases lying between them. Looked up from germline, CDR1 is SGHTA and CDR2 is FQGTGA. The CDR3 nucleotides read TGTGCCAGCAGCTTAGGACTTTCCACAGATACGCAGTATTTT. It encodes CASSLGLSTDTQYF.

The sample holds one count of this clone. V is TRBV6-5 and J is TRBJ1-4; D call uncertain. Trimming cost V 6 bases and J 8 bases, with 13 bases left between them. The CDR3 is 13 residues long. Germline V gene data show CDR1 as MNHEY and CDR2 as SVGAGI. CDR3 in DNA: TGTGCCAGCAGGGTGTGGGTTGGAGAAAAACTGTTTTTT. This codes for CASRVWVGEKLFF.

The chain carries TRBV6-6 and TRBJ1-6; maybe TRBD1 (6 bases). Trimming pared 0 bases from V and 7 bases from J, leaving 10 bases between. The CDR3 covers 15 residues. Germline V gene data show CDR1 as MNHNY and CDR2 as SVGAGI (reference sequence). CDR3 region: CASSYSGQGNSPLHF. In DNA form, the CDR3 reads TGTGCCAGCAGTTACTCAGGGCAGGGGAATTCACCCCTCCACTTT.

V usage is TRBV5-1 and J usage is TRBJ1-2; TRBD1 agrees at 9 bases. Germline V gives CDR1 SGHRS, CDR2 YFSETQ. With 7 bases clipped from V and 3 bases from J, the junction kept 16 bases outside the gene matches. This CDR3 contains 17 residues. CDR3 coding DNA: TGCGCCAGCCATCTTATGGGACAGGGCATTGGGGACTATGGCTACACCTTC. Residues: CASHLMGQGIGDYGYTF.

The chain links TRBV5-1 to TRBJ1-2; weak D call: TRBD1 (5 bases). The CDR3 runs to 15 residues. Germline V gene sequence: CDR1 SGHRS, CDR2 YFSETQ. V shed 0 bases and J shed 4 bases, with 13 bases lying between them. The CDR3 sequence is CASSLAPRGVYGYTF. The CDR3 DNA reads as TGCGCCAGCAGCTTGGCGCCCAGAGGGGTCTATGGCTACACCTTC.

This clone was observed once. J is TRBJ1-5 and V is TRBV24-1; tentative D call: TRBD1 (5 bases). CDR3 length: 16 residues. CDR1 is KGHDR and CDR2 is SFDVKD in the germline V gene. With 0 bases removed from V and 14 bases from J, the gap between germline ends came to 22 bases. CDR3 coding DNA: TGTGCCACCAGTGATTTGCAGTCTATAGGGCATTGGGACGAGCATTTT. Translating gives CATSDLQSIGHWDEHF.

The chain uses TRBV27 and TRBJ2-5; tentative D call: TRBD2 (5 bases). This CDR3 is 13 amino acids long. CDR1 and CDR2 (germline): MNHEY, SMNVEV (reference sequence). Trimming shortened V by 4 bases and J by 2 bases, and 8 bases separated the two germline ends. The DNA of the CDR3 is TGTGCCAGCAGTTCAGGACTTCAAGAGACCCAGTACTTC. It specifies CASSSGLQETQYF.

J is TRBJ1-5 and V is TRBV2, with a tentative D call TRBD1 (5 bases). Trimming removed 3 bases at V and 5 bases at J, with 8 bases between. CDR1 is SNHLY and CDR2 is FYNNEI in the germline V gene. This CDR3 is built from 13 residues. The CDR3 nucleotides are TGTGCCAGCAGTGAGGACACATATCAGCCCCAGCATTTT. Translation: CASSEDTYQPQHF.

CDR3 region: CASSMGGGFEKLFF. In nucleotides, the CDR3 is TGTGCCAGCAGCATGGGGGGGGGCTTCGAAAAACTGTTTTTT. The chain uses TRBV28 and TRBJ1-4, with a tentative D call TRBD1 (6 bases). This CDR3 is 14 amino acids long. The ends were cut back, 6 bases at V and 8 bases at J, with 16 bases in the middle. Germline CDR1 reads MDHEN; CDR2 reads SYDVKM.

The V gene is TRBV11-3, the J gene TRBJ2-5; 8 nucleotides line up with TRBD1. Unmatched junction bases numbered 8, after V lost 3 bases and J lost 5 bases. The V gene's germline CDR1 is SGHNT and CDR2 YENEEA. This CDR3 spans 15 amino acids. CDR3 sequence: CASSFRTGRRETQYF. DNA for the CDR3: TGTGCCAGCAGCTTTCGGACAGGGCGAAGGGAGACCCAGTACTTC.

The genes are TRBV11-3 and TRBJ1-1; 9 bases align to TRBD1. V was clipped by 5 bases and J by 0 bases; unmatched bases: 4. Germline-derived CDR1 and CDR2 are SGHNT and YENEEA. The CDR3 is 15 residues long. The CDR3 loop is CASSPGQGMNTEAFF. The CDR3 DNA follows: TGTGCCAGCAGCCCCGGACAGGGGATGAACACTGAAGCTTTCTTT.

This clone was recorded only once. The chain couples TRBV27 to TRBJ2-3, with 13 bases matching TRBD2. J gave up 5 bases and V 6 bases, and 5 bases lay outside the gene matches. CDR1 is MNHEY and CDR2 is SMNVEV in the germline V gene (reference sequence). The CDR3 totals 15 residues. The CDR3 reads CASSRLAGGLDTQYF. CDR3 coding DNA: TGTGCCAGCAGCAGACTAGCGGGGGGACTAGATACGCAGTATTTT.

The chain recombines TRBV10-3 with TRBJ1-3; the D is unclear. In germline, CDR1 is ENHRY, CDR2 SYGVKD. V lost 3 bases and J 0 bases, leaving 15 bases between the germline ends. The CDR3 totals 17 residues. CDR3 region: CAISERQTLFSGNTIYF. CDR3 nucleotides: TGTGCCATCAGTGAACGGCAGACCTTATTCTCTGGAAACACCATATATTTT.

Here the CDR3 reads CASSDYPEAFF. CDR3 coding DNA: TGTGCCAGCAGCGACTATCCTGAAGCTTTCTTT. The V call is TRBV6-6, the J call TRBJ1-1; D is unresolved. Germline CDR1 is MNHNY and CDR2 is SVGAGI (reference sequence). V was clipped by 6 bases and J by 6 bases, with 8 bases between them. This CDR3 has 11 amino acids.

This chain joins TRBV5-4 and TRBJ2-1, with 14 nucleotides matching TRBD2. The junction had 9 bases not matched to a gene; V was cut back by 0 bases and J by 16 bases. CDR3 length equals 15 residues. Germline assignment: CDR1 SGHNT and CDR2 YYREEE (reference sequence). CDR3 sequence reads: CASSLGLAGGPVTFF. CDR3 nucleotides: TGTGCCAGCAGCTTGGGACTAGCGGGAGGGCCAGTCACCTTCTTC.

The chain links TRBV25-1 to TRBJ1-2; TRBD1 matches 8 bases. V trimming: 4 bases; J trimming: 4 bases; junction bases outside the gene matches: 8. The CDR3 sequence is 15 residues long. CDR1 and CDR2 from the germline V gene are MGHDK and SYGVNS. CDR3 bases: TGTGCCAGCAGTGGCCAGGACAGGGAGATCTATGGCTACACCTTC. The encoded protein is CASSGQDREIYGYTF.

The gene calls are TRBV5-1 and TRBJ2-3, with TRBD2 as a possible D gene (6 bases). CDR1 SGHRS and CDR2 YFSETQ come from the germline V gene. The V and J ends lost 4 bases and 0 bases respectively, with 15 bases between them. This CDR3 region has 16 residues. The chain's CDR3 is CASSLGRGSSTDTQYF. The CDR3 bases are TGCGCCAGCAGCCTGGGACGGGGGTCTAGCACAGATACGCAGTATTTT.

The J gene is TRBJ1-3, the V gene TRBV3-1 (or the pseudogene TRBV3-2); D remains ambiguous. This CDR3 has 16 residues. The V end lost 1 base, the J end lost 2 bases, and 12 bases lay between the germline ends. CDR1 and CDR2 (germline): LGHDT, YNNKEL (reference sequence). CDR3 sequence (DNA): TGTGCCAGCAGCCAAGGGGGAGGGTTTGCTGGAAACACCATATATTTT. Its translation: CASSQGGGFAGNTIYF.

V and J are TRBV9 and TRBJ1-1; the D is unclear. The ends were cut back, 0 bases at V and 6 bases at J, with 12 bases in the middle. The CDR3 totals 14 residues. Germline V lookup: CDR1 SGDLS, CDR2 YYNGEE. CDR3 nucleotides: TGTGCCAGCAGCGTAGGAGGGATGGGCGCTGAAGCTTTCTTT. It is translated as CASSVGGMGAEAFF.

The V gene is TRBV6-2 or TRBV6-3, the J gene TRBJ2-5; 9 bases are shared with TRBD1. Germline assignment: CDR1 MNHEY and CDR2 SVGEGT. This CDR3 is 16 amino acids long. The trim removed 5 bases at V and 5 bases at J, leaving 12 bases unmatched. The chain's CDR3 is CASSHPDRGDRETQYF. The CDR3 DNA sequence: TGTGCCAGCAGTCATCCCGACAGGGGGGATAGGGAGACCCAGTACTTC.

This sequence joins TRBV5-1 and TRBJ2-1, with 12 bases lining up with TRBD2. Trimming at V came to 0 bases and at J to 9 bases, leaving 4 bases not matched to a gene. Germline values: CDR1 SGHRS, CDR2 YFSETQ. The CDR3 sequence is 15 residues long. As DNA, the CDR3 is TGCGCCAGCAGCTTGGAACTAGCGGGAGGAGGTGAGCAGTTCTTC. Its translation: CASSLELAGGGEQFF. Supplemented by reference TRBV5-1 and TRBJ2-1, the full variable domain reads KAGVTQTPRYLIKTRGQQVTLSCSPISGHRSVSWYQQTPGQGLQFLFEYFSETQRNKGNFPGRFSGRQFSNSRSEMNVSTLELGDSALYLCASSLELAGGGEQFFGPGTRLTVL.

The rearrangement uses TRBV6-1 and TRBJ1-4; D might be TRBD1 (5 bases). The CDR3 has 15 residues. Trimming cost V 1 base and J 4 bases, with 10 bases left between them. CDR1 is MNHNS, CDR2 SASEGT, per germline. This CDR3 reads CASSEDGRDNEKLFF. CDR3 nucleotide sequence: TGTGCCAGCAGTGAAGATGGCAGGGATAATGAAAAACTGTTTTTT.

Only one count was recorded for this clone. This chain's CDR3 is CASSFSGDPLWNEQFF. CDR3 DNA: TGCGCCAGCAGCTTCAGCGGTGACCCTCTCTGGAATGAGCAGTTCTTC. This sequence joins TRBV5-1 and TRBJ2-1; D possibly corresponds to TRBD2 (5 bases). Germline loops: CDR1 SGHRS, CDR2 YFSETQ. CDR3 length: 16 amino acids. Trimming left V 2 bases short and J 7 bases short, with 19 bases between.

This CDR3 reads CATSDLGDGYTF. CDR3 DNA sequence: TGTGCCACCAGTGATTTGGGGGACGGCTACACCTTC. The rearrangement joins TRBV24-1 to TRBJ1-2; tentative D call: TRBD1 (5 bases). The V gene lost 0 bases and the J gene lost 8 bases, with 6 bases spanning the gap. CDR1 is KGHDR, CDR2 SFDVKD, per germline. The CDR3 sequence is 12 residues long.

This clone was detected only once. The chain joins TRBV6-6 to TRBJ1-2; D is ambiguous. CDR1 is MNHNY, CDR2 SVGAGI, per germline (reference sequence). The CDR3 is 13 residues long. Trimming removed 0 bases from V and 11 bases from J, with 13 bases in between. The CDR3 DNA follows: TGTGCCAGCAGTTACTCCGGTGAATGGCGGTACACCTTC. Translation gives CASSYSGEWRYTF.

The chain couples TRBV5-4 to TRBJ1-1; TRBD1 might be the D (6 bases). The germline gives CDR1 SGHNT, CDR2 YYREEE (reference sequence). V gave up 0 bases and J gave up 4 bases, with 10 bases separating them. The CDR3 consists of 14 residues. CDR3 DNA sequence: TGTGCCAGCAGCTTGGTACAGGGTGGCACTGAAGCTTTCTTT. Translating gives CASSLVQGGTEAFF. The full variable domain, rest sourced from reference TRBV5-4 and TRBJ1-1, is ETGVTQSPTHLIKTRGQQVTLRCSSQSGHNTVSWYQQALGQGPQFIFQYYREEENGRGNFPPRFSGLQFPNYSSELNVNALELDDSALYLCASSLVQGGTEAFFGQGTRLTVV.